These 29 T cell receptor beta chains came from one sample sequenced in a study of CD8+ T cells in alopecia areata. Sample treatment: oral pan-JAK inhibitor, 5-10 mg twice daily. Investigators isolated RNA and reverse transcribed it into cDNA to act as the sequencing template. Measured with immunoSEQ multiplex PCR; TCRdb has only the in-frame clones, and not every one. The table records 180,000 or so clones, 53% of them present only once. The sequenced sample was CD8+ T cells sorted from blood, obtained at week 24, from a patient treated with tofacitinib. Every receptor here comes from a human donor with alopecia areata.

This clone is a singleton in its sample. The V call is TRBV5-1, the J call TRBJ1-1; a weak D match, TRBD1 (5 bases). Between the trimmed V and J ends, which lost 0 bases and 3 bases, there was a span of 18 bases. The CDR3 is made up of 17 amino acids. Germline CDR1 and CDR2: SGHRS and YFSETQ. CDR3: CASSLEGLAGGDTEAFF. The CDR3 nucleotides read TGCGCCAGCAGCTTGGAGGGTTTGGCCGGGGGTGACACTGAAGCTTTCTTT.

In its sample, this clone was seen a few times. The rearrangement joins TRBV7-9 to TRBJ2-5; a weak D match, TRBD1 (6 bases). Germline V CDR1 and CDR2: SEHNR, FQNEAQ (reference sequence). V lost 4 bases and J lost 5, with 17 bases in between. The CDR3 extends over 15 amino acids. In DNA, the CDR3 is TGTGCCAGCAGCTCCATGGAACACGACAGGGAGACCCAGTACTTC. Its protein product is CASSSMEHDRETQYF.

This chain links TRBV29-1 with TRBJ2-7; maybe TRBD1 (7 bases). Looked up from germline, CDR1 is SQVTM and CDR2 is ANQGSEA. V was trimmed by 4 bases and J by 3 bases, leaving 16 bases between them. The CDR3 contains 14 residues. CDR3 DNA sequence: TGCAGCGTTGTGGGGGCAGGGGGGATCTACGAGCAGTACTTC. Translation: CSVVGAGGIYEQYF.

The V gene is TRBV2, the J gene TRBJ2-3; D is tentatively TRBD1 or TRBD2 (6 bases each). The V gene's germline CDR1 is SNHLY and CDR2 FYNNEI. V lost 7 bases and J lost 0, with 8 bases in between. The CDR3 has 13 amino acids. The DNA for the CDR3 is TGTGCCAGCAAGGGGGGAAGCACAGATACGCAGTATTTT. It encodes CASKGGSTDTQYF.

About this clone itself: This probably arose from a read error, given a far larger clone one base away. The chain is built from TRBV5-5 and TRBJ2-7; 7 nucleotides align to TRBD1. This CDR3 is built from 12 residues. In germline, CDR1 is SGHKS, CDR2 YYEKEE (reference sequence). Unmatched junction bases numbered 4, after V lost 5 bases and J lost 5 bases. CDR3 residues: CASRKGGHEQYF. CDR3 DNA: TGTGCCAGCAGAAAAGGGGGCCACGAGCAGTACTTC.

In nucleotides, the CDR3 is TGTGCCACCAGCAGAGCGACCCTCATCACAGATACGCAGTATTTT. It encodes CATSRATLITDTQYF. This chain connects TRBV15 to TRBJ2-3; the D is unclear. Trimming stripped 1 base from V and 2 bases from J, with 10 bases between. The length of the CDR3 is 15 residues. Germline values: CDR1 LNHNV, CDR2 YYDKDF (reference sequence).

The CDR3 coding sequence is TGTGCCAGCAGCGCACCCCCCGAGTCGGGCCGCGGTGACGAGCAGTACTTC. Its translation is CASSAPPESGRGDEQYF. The chain employs TRBV9 and TRBJ2-7; D remains ambiguous. Per the germline V gene, CDR1 is SGDLS and CDR2 is YYNGEE. With 3 bases removed from V and 5 bases from J, the gap between germline ends came to 24 bases. The CDR3 totals 17 residues.

This chain connects TRBV11-2 to TRBJ2-3; TRBD2 agrees at 9 bases. Germline trimming cut 5 bases from V and 6 bases from J; bases unmatched to any gene: 6. Per the germline V gene, CDR1 is SGHAT and CDR2 is FQNNGV. The CDR3 is 14 amino acids. Here the CDR3 DNA reads TGTGCCAGCAGCGGAAGCGGGGGGAGGGATACGCAGTATTTT. Amino acid sequence: CASSGSGGRDTQYF.

This clone was seen a few times. The V and J genes are TRBV29-1 and TRBJ2-5, with D tentatively TRBD1 (6 bases). There are 14 residues in the CDR3. The V gene lost 6 bases and the J gene lost 4 bases, with 18 bases spanning the gap. Germline values: CDR1 SQVTM, CDR2 ANQGSEA. CDR3 nucleotide sequence: TGCAGCGTCGCGGGCAGGGGAAGGGGAGAGACCCAGTACTTC. Its protein is CSVAGRGRGETQYF.

The gene calls are TRBV15 and TRBJ1-5; a possible D gene is TRBD1 (5 bases). Germline V gene data show CDR1 as LNHNV and CDR2 as YYDKDF (reference sequence). V was shortened by 4 bases and J by 6 bases, with 22 bases between the two germline ends. The CDR3 is 17 residues long. CDR3 DNA sequence: TGTGCCACCAGCACCCGGCAGGGCGACTGGGCTAGTCAGCCCCAGCATTTT. As protein: CATSTRQGDWASQPQHF.

This rearrangement joins TRBV7-9 to TRBJ2-1, with 8 bases identical to TRBD2. The CDR3 extends over 15 amino acids. V was clipped by 1 base and J by 6 bases; unmatched bases: 5. Germline lookup yields CDR1 SEHNR and CDR2 FQNEAQ (reference sequence). The CDR3 bases are TGTGCCAGCAGCTTAGAGGGTAGCGGGGCCAATGAGCAGTTCTTC. Translated: CASSLEGSGANEQFF.

The J gene is TRBJ1-2, the V gene TRBV5-6, with no clear D. Trimming shortened V by 5 bases and J by 8 bases, and 16 bases separated the two germline ends. This CDR3 is 13 amino acids long. Per the germline V gene, CDR1 is SGHDT and CDR2 is YYEEEE. The CDR3 region is CASRDGSLRGYTF. DNA for the CDR3: TGTGCCAGCAGGGACGGATCTTTGCGGGGCTACACCTTC.

V gene TRBV29-1 combines with J gene TRBJ2-7; TRBD1 matches 9 bases. This CDR3 has 13 amino acids. V was pared by 6 bases and J by 7 bases, with 10 bases of the junction left unmatched. Germline V gene sequence: CDR1 SQVTM, CDR2 ANQGSEA. CDR3 DNA: TGCAGCGTGGCCGGGACAGGGCCATTTGAGCAGTACTTC. Its translation: CSVAGTGPFEQYF.

The chain is built from TRBV7-9 and TRBJ2-7, with TRBD1 matching over 9 bases. J lost 7 bases, V lost 8 bases, and 12 bases had no gene match. Germline V CDR1 and CDR2: SEHNR, FQNEAQ (reference sequence). The length of the CDR3 is 14 residues. The CDR3, as DNA: TGTGCCAGCCAGGGGGGGACAGGGTATCGGGAGCAGTACTTC. It yields the protein CASQGGTGYREQYF.

V is TRBV29-1 and J is TRBJ2-6, with D possibly being TRBD2 (6 bases). The ends were cut back, 6 bases at V and 2 bases at J, with 8 bases in the middle. The V gene's germline CDR1 is SQVTM and CDR2 ANQGSEA. The CDR3 loop spans 13 amino acids. As DNA, the CDR3 is TGCAGCGTCGGGGGTGCTGGGGCCAACGTCCTGACTTTC. It codes for CSVGGAGANVLTF.

The chain is built from TRBV4-3 and TRBJ1-4, with TRBD1 identical over 9 bases. Trimming took 4 bases from V and 5 from J; bases not matched to a gene: 2. The CDR3 covers 14 residues. Per the germline V gene, CDR1 is LGHNA and CDR2 is YSLEER. The CDR3 DNA reads TGCGCCAGCAGCCTCGGGACAGGGAATGAAAAACTGTTTTTT. The encoded protein is CASSLGTGNEKLFF.

The CDR3 sequence is CSVGSSGSYNEQFF. CDR3 coding DNA: TGCAGCGTTGGGTCGAGCGGGTCCTACAATGAGCAGTTCTTC. The rearrangement uses TRBV29-1 and TRBJ2-1, with TRBD2 as a possible D gene (6 bases). V was shortened by 4 bases and J by 1 base, with 11 bases between the two germline ends. Germline values: CDR1 SQVTM, CDR2 ANQGSEA. This CDR3 is 14 amino acids long.

The chain couples TRBV4-1 to TRBJ1-1, with D possibly matching TRBD1 (5 bases). The CDR3 spans 14 residues. V dropped 0 bases and J dropped 11 bases, with 16 bases sitting between them. Looked up from germline, CDR1 is MGHRA and CDR2 is YSYEKL. The CDR3 sequence is CASSQDGDRNSAFF. Here the CDR3 DNA reads TGCGCCAGCAGCCAAGATGGGGACCGGAACTCTGCTTTCTTT.

V usage is TRBV7-9 and J usage is TRBJ2-3; no definite D call. The CDR3 covers 12 residues. Trimming stripped 5 bases from V and 4 bases from J, with 7 bases between. Looked up from germline, CDR1 is SEHNR and CDR2 is FQNEAQ (reference sequence). The CDR3 DNA sequence: TGTGCCAGCAGCACCGTGCCAGATACGCAGTATTTT. This gives the protein CASSTVPDTQYF.

This clone has just a few counts. The V call is TRBV4-3, the J call TRBJ2-2, with 7 bases fitting TRBD1. This CDR3 is built from 14 residues. Per the germline V gene, CDR1 is LGHNA and CDR2 is YSLEER. The V gene end was trimmed by 7 bases and the J gene end by 7 bases; junction bases not matched to a gene: 9. The chain's CDR3 is CASMQGEGRGELFF. The CDR3 DNA reads as TGCGCCAGCATGCAGGGGGAAGGACGCGGGGAGCTGTTTTTT.

This rearrangement joins TRBV19 to TRBJ1-1, with 7 positions matching TRBD1. The CDR3 has 14 residues. Germline loops: CDR1 LNHDA, CDR2 SQIVND (reference sequence). Trimming took 6 bases from V and 2 from J; bases not matched to a gene: 6. The CDR3 reads CASSPTGSNTEAFF. The DNA for the CDR3 is TGTGCCAGTAGCCCGACAGGGAGTAACACTGAAGCTTTCTTT.

Only a few counts were recorded for this clone. The DNA of the CDR3 is TGTGCCTGGAGTTTGGGTGTCTCTGGGGCCAACGTCCTGACTTTC. This codes for CAWSLGVSGANVLTF. The rearrangement uses TRBV30 and TRBJ2-6; D not certain. The V end lost 2 bases, the J end lost 0 bases, and 8 bases lay between the germline ends. The germline gives CDR1 GTSNPN, CDR2 SVGIG (reference sequence). The CDR3 runs 15 residues.

This clone was seen a handful of times. V and J are TRBV7-9 and TRBJ2-1; the match to TRBD2 covers 8 bases. V trimming: 6 bases; J trimming: 3 bases; junction bases outside the gene matches: 1. In germline, CDR1 is SEHNR, CDR2 FQNEAQ (reference sequence). This CDR3 is built from 13 residues. The CDR3 is CASRAGGYNEQFF. The CDR3 nucleotides read TGTGCCAGCAGGGCGGGGGGCTACAATGAGCAGTTCTTC.

This clone was counted only a few times. The V and J genes are TRBV5-6 and TRBJ1-1; the D is unclear. CDR3 length equals 13 residues. Germline CDR1 is SGHDT and CDR2 is YYEEEE. Between the trimmed V and J ends, which lost 4 bases and 3 bases, there was a span of 10 bases. The CDR3 reads CASSQVGDTEAFF. The CDR3 DNA reads as TGTGCCAGCAGCCAAGTCGGAGACACTGAAGCTTTCTTT.

The V gene is TRBV19, the J gene TRBJ2-6; D may be TRBD1 (6 bases). The CDR3 spans 14 residues. V gave up 10 bases and J gave up 4 bases, with 14 bases separating them. From germline, CDR1 is LNHDA and CDR2 SQIVND (reference sequence). The CDR3 here is CATQPGTGANVLTF. Here the CDR3 DNA reads TGTGCCACTCAGCCCGGGACAGGGGCCAACGTCCTGACTTTC.

The chain links TRBV2 to TRBJ2-7; D is undetermined. Trimming took off 2 bases at V and 2 bases at J, with 10 bases between the two ends. CDR1 is SNHLY, CDR2 FYNNEI, per germline. The CDR3 covers 14 residues. For the CDR3, the DNA is TGTGCCAGCAGTGAAAGTCGGCTGACCTACGAGCAGTACTTC. Translation gives CASSESRLTYEQYF.

This clone was recorded only once. The J gene is TRBJ2-1, the V gene TRBV13; D possibly corresponds to TRBD1 (6 bases). CDR1 PRHDT and CDR2 FYEKMQ come from the germline V gene (reference sequence). V was shortened by 0 bases and J by 7 bases, with 10 bases between the two germline ends. This CDR3 spans 14 amino acids. For the CDR3, the DNA is TGTGCCAGCAGCTTAGGTTTTAGGGGGAATGAGCAGTTCTTC. This sequence encodes CASSLGFRGNEQFF. The full variable domain, rest sourced from reference TRBV13 and TRBJ2-1, is AAGVIQSPRHLIKEKRETATLKCYPIPRHDTVYWYQQGPGQDPQFLISFYEKMQSDKGSIPDRFSAQQFSDYHSELNMSSLELGDSALYFCASSLGFRGNEQFFGPGTRLTVL.

The chain employs TRBV6-5 and TRBJ1-1, with D possibly TRBD1 on 6 matching bases. V lost 7 bases and J lost 4, with 19 bases in between. This CDR3 contains 15 residues. The germline CDR1 and CDR2 sequences are MNHEY and SVGAGI. CDR3 nucleotides: TGTGCCAGCAAGTTCACAGGGAAGGGACTCACTGAAGCTTTCTTT. Amino acids: CASKFTGKGLTEAFF.

This clone was observed a few times. The V call is TRBV4-3, the J call TRBJ2-1; D ambiguous. The CDR3 totals 16 residues. V was clipped by 3 bases and J by 2 bases, with 14 bases between them. CDR1 is LGHNA and CDR2 is YSLEER in the germline V gene. CDR3 sequence (DNA): TGCGCCAGCAGCCAGGAACAGTCAGGCCCCTACAATGAGCAGTTCTTC. This gives the protein CASSQEQSGPYNEQFF.